These T cell receptor beta chains were read from a single sample in a study of cytomegalovirus exposure and HLA in healthy donors. The method was immunoSEQ multiplex PCR; TCRdb's version includes in-frame clones alone and lacks a portion of them. The sample holds 85,000 to 120,000 clones, about 88% seen once. The material sequenced was PBMCs. The receptors were gathered from a young woman in good health and CMV-seropositive. Both conserved end residues are part of each CDR3. The D gene is left open where the match is weak. A clone size is listed for some rows: how often the clone was seen (once, few, many), or a class if it is expanded.

v_gene,abundance,len,j_gene,d_gene,CDR3nt,CDR3aa
TRBV7-2,.,16,TRBJ2-3,TRBD2,TGTGCCAGCAGCCCCCGGACTAGCGGGGGGTGGAATACGCAGTATTTT,CASSPRTSGGWNTQYF
TRBV2,few,13,TRBJ1-2,TRBD1,TGTGCCAGCAGTGAAGCGACAGGGGATGGCTACACCTTC,CASSEATGDGYTF
TRBV28,.,15,TRBJ2-3,.,TGTGCCAGCAGTTCGGGGGACAGTTTCACAGATACGCAGTATTTT,CASSSGDSFTDTQYF
TRBV18,.,14,TRBJ1-4,TRBD1,TGTGCCAGCTCACGCGGACAGGCGCTTGAAAAACTGTTTTTT,CASSRGQALEKLFF
TRBV10-2,.,15,TRBJ2-2,.,TGCGCCAGCAGTGCCTGGGGGGGCGGCACCGGGGAGCTGTTTTTT,CASSAWGGGTGELFF
TRBV7-2,.,14,TRBJ1-1,.,TGTGCCAGCAGCTTACGGCAGGCGAACACTGAAGCTTTCTTT,CASSLRQANTEAFF
TRBV11-2,.,15,TRBJ1-2,TRBD1,TGTGCCAGCAGCTTAGTTGGGACAGGGGTCTATGGCTACACCTTC,CASSLVGTGVYGYTF
TRBV19,.,12,TRBJ1-2,.,TGTGCCAGTAGTTACGGGGTACGGGGCTACACCTTC,CASSYGVRGYTF
TRBV18,.,15,TRBJ2-7,TRBD2,TGTGCCAGCTCACCACCGACTAGCGGGGGGGCCGAGCAGTACTTC,CASSPPTSGGAEQYF
TRBV14,.,17,TRBJ1-2,.,TGTGCCAGCAGCCAAATCGGGAGGGCTCGTTCCCAATATGGCTACACCTTC,CASSQIGRARSQYGYTF
TRBV29-1,once,13,TRBJ1-1,.,TGCAGCGCATCACAGGGTGCAAACACTGAAGCTTTCTTT,CSASQGANTEAFF
TRBV4-1,.,17,TRBJ1-1,TRBD1,TGCGCCAGCAGCCAAGATATCCTGACAGGGAGCGGCACTGAAGCTTTCTTT,CASSQDILTGSGTEAFF
TRBV28,.,14,TRBJ1-4,.,TGTGCCAGCAGTTTAAGTCAGCTGGGCGAAAAACTGTTTTTT,CASSLSQLGEKLFF
TRBV4-1,.,14,TRBJ1-2,.,TGCGCCAGCAGCCAAGAGCCCAGATCCTATGGCTACACCTTC,CASSQEPRSYGYTF
TRBV7-3,.,13,TRBJ1-2,.,TGTGCCAGCCCCCCGCCCAGGGACTATGGCTACACCTTC,CASPPPRDYGYTF
TRBV5-1,.,17,TRBJ1-2,TRBD1,TGCGCCAGCAGCGCAGAACAGGGGCCTAGGGGTGTTTATGGCTACACCTTC,CASSAEQGPRGVYGYTF
TRBV19,.,16,TRBJ1-5,TRBD1,TGTGCCAGTAGTCGGGACAGGGGGCGAAGCAATCAGCCCCAGCATTTT,CASSRDRGRSNQPQHF
TRBV5-4,.,16,TRBJ2-5,TRBD1,TGTGCCAGCAGCCTCGGACAGGGCCCCCTACAAGAGACCCAGTACTTC,CASSLGQGPLQETQYF
TRBV15,once,11,TRBJ1-1,.,TGTGCCACCAGTGTCAGGGGTGAAGCTTTCTTT,CATSVRGEAFF
TRBV28,.,14,TRBJ2-3,TRBD1,TGTGCCAGCAGTCAAGGACAGGGCACAGATACGCAGTATTTT,CASSQGQGTDTQYF
TRBV9,.,15,TRBJ2-7,.,TGTGCCAGCAGCGAGGGAGGTGAGGTACCCTACGAGCAGTACTTC,CASSEGGEVPYEQYF
TRBV5-4,.,15,TRBJ1-2,.,TGTGCCAGCAGCTACAGACAGGCTTTAGGGTATGGCTACACCTTC,CASSYRQALGYGYTF
TRBV6-5,.,13,TRBJ1-5,.,TGTGCCAGCAGTTACCCCCCAGGGCAGCCCCAGCATTTT,CASSYPPGQPQHF
TRBV2,.,15,TRBJ2-6,.,TGTGCCAGCAGTTGGACAGCCTCTGGGGCCAACGTCCTGACTTTC,CASSWTASGANVLTF
TRBV18,.,13,TRBJ1-1,.,TGTGCCAGCTCACCCGGGATCGACACTGAAGCTTTCTTT,CASSPGIDTEAFF
TRBV7-2,.,16,TRBJ1-4,.,TGTGCCAGCAGCTTAGCGGGGGGGCTTGTTAATGAAAAACTGTTTTTT,CASSLAGGLVNEKLFF
TRBV6-5,.,13,TRBJ2-1,.,TGTGCCAGCAGGGGCTTCTCCTACAATGAGCAGTTCTTC,CASRGFSYNEQFF